This T cell receptor (beta chain) was sequenced for a study of blood T cell repertoires in COVID-19 (dated by TCRdb to about 2020). At the level of the whole study: The collaborator samples originated in the United States, Italy and Spain and spanned the acute and convalescent phases of COVID-19. The material from the prospective study consisted of cDNA or gDNA derived from T cells, B-cell-depleted T cells, or PBMCs. Deeply sampled blood TCRbeta repertoires from subjects exposed to, actively infected with, or recovered from COVID-19 were included in the dataset. The repertoires were released in a freely available public database meant as a resource for research on the immune response to SARS-CoV-2. Samples were obtained from the ongoing ImmuneRACE study (first 160 participants) and from 1,254 subjects provided by 6 global collaborators. The sample metadata nearly always contained a de-identified subject ID, COVID-19 status, age in years and sex. HLA class I and class II types, where available, came from metadata supplied by the sample provider rather than from assay-based typing. Study-wide findings and limitations: The quantity of clinical and demographic metadata differed by source and by participant and was supplied without curation.

The germline V gene encodes CDR1 MNHEY and CDR2 SMNVEV (reference sequence). From the cysteine through the phenylalanine, the CDR3 covers 14 amino acids. The entry retains the CDR3 DNA only, 42 bases that are in frame from base 1. Clipping removes 5 bases from V and 4 bases from J, with 8 as the unmatched junction base count. TCRbeta CDR3 regions were amplified from genomic DNA using the immunoSEQ Assay, a bias-controlled multiplex PCR. Regarding the original processing steps: Within the assay, amplification of reference gene primers was used to estimate how many nucleated cells each sample contained. To quantify the absolute abundance of each unique TCRbeta CDR3 rearrangement, sequence reads were collapsed and filtered. Productive Simpson clonality was computed per sample as the square root of Simpson's diversity index over productive rearrangements. Here the immuneACCESS table is served through TCRdb, limited to in-frame sequences with V and J called. Missing clones are a known gap in these copies; in checked studies unresolved V genes cover under half, and the rest lacks a known reason. The D gene and trimming were derived from the DNA, and the V and J assignments and clone size from that table. This sample has 100,000 to 150,000 clones in its table, and approximately 82% of those were observed once. Of the sample, about 3.8% falls within the top ten clones.

Worth noting for this clone: No antigen is known for it. The record has no base qualities; no much larger clone is one base away.

Whole blood was collected in K2EDTA tubes by collaborating institutions according to the institutions' own protocols. Collaborator samples were shipped for TCRbeta analysis as frozen whole blood, isolated PBMCs, or DNA extracted from either sample type. This receptor was taken from a woman between 45 and 60 years old with acute or convalescent COVID-19. The chain uses TRBV27 and TRBJ2-7, with 7 junctional bases fitting TRBD1. Sequenced sample: peripheral blood. The DNA is as follows: TGTGCCAGCAGTCCACGGACAGGCCATTACGAGCAGTACTTC. It encodes CASSPRTGHYEQYF.